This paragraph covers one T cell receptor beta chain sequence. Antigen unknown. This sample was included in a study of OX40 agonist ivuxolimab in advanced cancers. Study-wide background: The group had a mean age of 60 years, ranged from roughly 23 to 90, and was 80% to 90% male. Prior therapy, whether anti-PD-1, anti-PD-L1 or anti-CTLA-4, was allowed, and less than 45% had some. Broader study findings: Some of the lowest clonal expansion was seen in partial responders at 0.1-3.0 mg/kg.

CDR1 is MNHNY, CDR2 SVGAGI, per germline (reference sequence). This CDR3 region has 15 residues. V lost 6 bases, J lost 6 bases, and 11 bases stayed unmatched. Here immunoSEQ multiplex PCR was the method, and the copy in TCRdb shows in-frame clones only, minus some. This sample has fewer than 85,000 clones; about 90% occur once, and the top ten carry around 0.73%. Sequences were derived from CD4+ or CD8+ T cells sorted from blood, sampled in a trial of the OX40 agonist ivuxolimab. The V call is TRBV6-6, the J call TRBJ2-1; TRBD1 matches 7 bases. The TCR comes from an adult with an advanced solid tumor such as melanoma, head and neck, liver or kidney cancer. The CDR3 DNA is TGTGCCAGCAGCCTAATAAGACAGGGAAGCAATGAGCAGTTCTTC. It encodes CASSLIRQGSNEQFF.